The present entry profiles one TCR beta chain with its context. The sample comes from a study of T-cell memory formation after mild COVID-19. V gave up 8 bases and J gave up 0 bases, with 11 bases separating them. The CDR3 is made up of 14 amino acids. Germline V lookup: CDR1 SNHLY, CDR2 FYNNEI. Each CDR3 protein is one row after TCRdb ran MiXCR on the 5' RACE reads. Of fewer than 700,000 distinct CDR3 sequences in the sample, roughly 18% were seen once. The chain couples TRBV2 to TRBJ2-1; D is unresolved. Sequencing was done on a sample of PBMCs or a T cell subset sorted from them (not recorded which). This sequence was found in an adult woman who had mild COVID-19 (a few samples of this study predate the infection). Cell type and time point are not known. The CDR3 bases are TGTGCCAGCCAATCCGAAAACTCCTACAATGAGCAGTTCTTC. This gives the protein CASQSENSYNEQFF.